Following are 20 T cell receptor beta chains from one sample sequenced in a study of T cell responses to AZD1222 COVID-19 vaccine. Sequencing used immunoSEQ multiplex PCR; TCRdb keeps in-frame clones, though not all of them. In the table there are roughly 150,000 clones, roughly nine tenths of which are singletons. This specimen consisted of peripheral blood, obtained on day 0 of AZD1222 vaccination. The receptors originated from an adult in good health.

This chain joins TRBV2 and TRBJ2-3, with 9 bases that match TRBD1. Losses at the gene ends were 2 bases for V and 3 bases for J; bases not matched to a gene: 9. CDR1 and CDR2 from the germline V gene are SNHLY and FYNNEI. CDR3 size: 17 residues. The CDR3 DNA is TGTGCCAGCAGTGAACGGACAGGGGTCGCACGAACAGATACGCAGTATTTT. Its protein is CASSERTGVARTDTQYF.

The genes are TRBV27 and TRBJ1-4; D is ambiguous. Germline V gene data show CDR1 as MNHEY and CDR2 as SMNVEV (reference sequence). V was trimmed by 8 bases and J by 6 bases, leaving 19 bases between them. CDR3 length: 15 residues. The CDR3: CASRSPRYEDEKLFF. DNA of the CDR3: TGTGCCAGCCGAAGTCCCAGATACGAAGATGAAAAACTGTTTTTT. Combining the CDR3 with reference TRBV27 and TRBJ1-4 gives the whole variable domain EAQVTQNPRYLITVTGKKLTVTCSQNMNHEYMSWYRQDPGLGLRQIYYSMNVEVTDKGDVPEGYKVSRKEKRNFPLILESPSPNQTSLYFCASRSPRYEDEKLFFGSGTQLSVL.

J is TRBJ2-5 and V is TRBV12-3 or TRBV12-4; D is perhaps TRBD1 (5 bases). V lost 3 bases and J 4 bases, leaving 9 bases between the germline ends. CDR3 length: 13 amino acids. The CDR3 region has the DNA TGTGCCAGCAGTTTTATCCAGGGAGAGACCCAGTACTTC. Its translation: CASSFIQGETQYF.

The chain joins TRBV30 to TRBJ1-3; D is unresolved. Deletions cut 3 bases from V and 0 bases from J, with 0 bases between. Per germline, CDR1 GTSNPN and CDR2 SVGIG (reference sequence). This CDR3 is built from 11 residues. The chain's CDR3 is CAWSSGNTIYF. CDR3 in DNA: TGTGCCTGGAGCTCTGGAAACACCATATATTTT.

This rearrangement joins TRBV10-1 to TRBJ2-7; D is unclear. This CDR3 is built from 13 residues. The germline V gene encodes CDR1 WNHNN and CDR2 SYGVQD (reference sequence). V was trimmed by 5 bases and J by 3 bases, leaving 11 bases between them. As DNA, the CDR3 is TGCGCCAGCAGTCCGTCCGCCCTCTACGAGCAGTACTTC. Protein product: CASSPSALYEQYF.

The chain links TRBV30 to TRBJ2-1; weak D call: TRBD1 (7 bases). Germline CDR1 reads GTSNPN; CDR2 reads SVGIG (reference sequence). V lost 0 bases and J lost 15, with 18 bases in between. The CDR3 totals 13 residues. CDR3 in amino acids: CAWSVVDREVGFF. Written as DNA, the CDR3 is TGTGCCTGGAGTGTAGTCGACAGGGAGGTCGGGTTCTTC.

The rearrangement joins TRBV5-5 to TRBJ1-1, with 9 bases fitting TRBD1. This CDR3 is built from 14 residues. Germline trimming cut 7 bases from V and 5 bases from J; bases unmatched to any gene: 9. Germline-derived CDR1 and CDR2 are SGHKS and YYEKEE (reference sequence). As DNA, the CDR3 is TGTGCCAGCGCACAGGGGGCCAGCGAAACTGAAGCTTTCTTT. Protein: CASAQGASETEAFF.

The chain recombines TRBV5-4 with TRBJ2-1; 13 nucleotides line up with TRBD2. Unmatched junction bases numbered 6, after V lost 6 bases and J lost 9 bases. The germline gives CDR1 SGHNT, CDR2 YYREEE (reference sequence). The CDR3 extends over 14 amino acids. CDR3 in amino acids: CASTVLAGGGEQFF. CDR3 DNA sequence: TGTGCCAGCACCGTACTAGCGGGGGGGGGTGAGCAGTTCTTC.

This chain uses TRBV2 with TRBJ1-2, with D possibly matching TRBD1 (5 bases). The CDR3 has 16 residues. Germline V gene lookup returns CDR1 SNHLY and CDR2 FYNNEI. V lost 4 bases, J lost 6 bases, and 21 bases lay in between. The CDR3 region is CASSVGYWAGSNGYTF. Here the CDR3 DNA reads TGTGCCAGCAGTGTCGGGTATTGGGCAGGGAGCAATGGCTACACCTTC. Full variable domain (outside the CDR3, taken from reference TRBV2 and TRBJ1-2): EPEVTQTPSHQVTQMGQEVILRCVPISNHLYFYWYRQILGQKVEFLVSFYNNEISEKSEIFDDQFSVERPDGSNFTLKIRSTKLEDSAMYFCASSVGYWAGSNGYTFGSGTRLTVV.

Concerning this clone: This CDR3 is also generated by other DNA sequences in the sample. V usage is TRBV3-1 (or the pseudogene TRBV3-2) and J usage is TRBJ2-7, with D unresolved. The V gene's germline CDR1 is LGHDT and CDR2 YNNKEL (reference sequence). The CDR3 sequence is 17 residues long. With 2 bases removed from V and 3 bases from J, the gap between germline ends came to 20 bases. The CDR3: CASSQSGQKFKRYEQYF. Here the CDR3 DNA reads TGTGCCAGCAGCCAATCAGGTCAGAAGTTCAAGCGCTACGAGCAGTACTTC.

This chain links TRBV11-2 with TRBJ1-5; D remains ambiguous. Trimming shortened V by 8 bases and J by 7 bases, and 6 bases separated the two germline ends. This CDR3 spans 10 amino acids. The germline V gene encodes CDR1 SGHAT and CDR2 FQNNGV. CDR3 sequence (DNA): TGTGCCAGCCGGATACAGCCCCAGCATTTT. Its translation is CASRIQPQHF.

This clone showed up just a few times. The V and J genes are TRBV30 and TRBJ1-1, with TRBD1 as a possible D gene (6 bases). Germline V lookup: CDR1 GTSNPN, CDR2 SVGIG (reference sequence). Trimming removed 0 bases at V and 6 bases at J, with 11 bases between. The CDR3 spans 13 residues. The CDR3 region has the DNA TGTGCCTGGAGTGTACAAGGGGGGTCTGAAGCTTTCTTT. Translating it yields CAWSVQGGSEAFF.

The gene calls are TRBV4-1 and TRBJ2-7; 12 nucleotides align to TRBD2. With 4 bases clipped from V and 0 bases from J, the junction kept 4 bases outside the gene matches. Germline V gene lookup returns CDR1 MGHRA and CDR2 YSYEKL. The CDR3 spans 16 residues. The CDR3 DNA reads as TGCGCCAGCAGCCCGCGACTAGCGGGGGACTCCTACGAGCAGTACTTC. Protein product: CASSPRLAGDSYEQYF.

The chain is built from TRBV7-2 and TRBJ2-1; D unresolved. Per germline, CDR1 SGHTA and CDR2 FQGNSA. This CDR3 is 15 amino acids long. The V and J ends lost 0 bases and 7 bases respectively, with 13 bases between them. The CDR3 spells CASSLASGYRNEQFF. CDR3 DNA: TGTGCCAGCAGCTTAGCTTCGGGTTATAGAAATGAGCAGTTCTTC.

The chain recombines TRBV5-4 with TRBJ1-1; D call uncertain. CDR3 length: 15 amino acids. V gave up 0 bases and J gave up 0 bases, with 9 bases separating them. The germline V gene encodes CDR1 SGHNT and CDR2 YYREEE (reference sequence). The CDR3 region is CASSLGGRLNTEAFF. The CDR3 bases are TGTGCCAGCAGCTTGGGCGGCCGGTTGAACACTGAAGCTTTCTTT.

The chain has TRBV3-1 (or the pseudogene TRBV3-2) and TRBJ1-6; D not certain. V was pared by 1 base and J by 0 bases, with 7 bases between. This CDR3 spans 16 amino acids. Germline CDR1 reads LGHDT; CDR2 reads YNNKEL (reference sequence). The CDR3 here is CASSQGESSYNSPLHF. The CDR3 nucleotides are TGTGCCAGCAGCCAAGGGGAGAGCTCCTATAATTCACCCCTCCACTTT.

This rearrangement joins TRBV10-3 to TRBJ2-1, with 12 bases aligning to TRBD1. V was pared by 2 bases and J by 8 bases, with 7 bases of the junction left unmatched. Germline-derived CDR1 and CDR2 are ENHRY and SYGVKD. CDR3 length equals 16 residues. CDR3 nucleotide sequence: TGTGCCATCAGTGAGCCGGGACAGGGGGCTGAGGATGAGCAGTTCTTC. Translating it yields CAISEPGQGAEDEQFF.

The chain combines TRBV14 with TRBJ2-7; TRBD1 or TRBD2 may be the D gene (5 bases each). V was clipped by 1 base and J by 7 bases, with 11 bases between them. The CDR3 totals 13 residues. Germline-derived CDR1 and CDR2 are SGHDN and FVKESK. Here the CDR3 reads CASSQVRGGEQYF. The CDR3 DNA sequence: TGTGCCAGCAGCCAAGTAAGGGGCGGGGAGCAGTACTTC.

This clone was recorded only once. The rearrangement links TRBV10-1 to TRBJ1-1; 7 bases align to TRBD1. The CDR3 consists of 11 residues. The V segment lost 5 bases and the J segment 6 bases; nucleotides outside the gene matches: 0. Per the germline V gene, CDR1 is WNHNN and CDR2 is SYGVQD (reference sequence). CDR3 sequence reads: CASSTGAEAFF. In DNA, the CDR3 is TGCGCCAGCAGTACAGGGGCTGAAGCTTTCTTT.

This sequence joins TRBV18 and TRBJ1-6; perhaps TRBD1 as D (5 bases). This CDR3 is 16 amino acids long. Germline CDR1 is KGHSH and CDR2 is LQKENI. Trimming took off 0 bases at V and 7 bases at J, with 13 bases between the two ends. The CDR3 sequence: CASSPPLLRGNSPLHF. The CDR3, as DNA: TGTGCCAGCTCACCACCGTTACTCCGGGGGAATTCACCCCTCCACTTT.